The clone carrying this T cell receptor (beta chain) was counted only a few times. Its antigen is unidentified. The data stem from a study of human T cells and chemical hapten exposure. Study as a whole: Sensitization applied 2% DPC to roughly 2 cm by roughly 2 cm of upper inner arm skin. Affected patients, primarily female, had alopecia areata, totalis or universalis.

General study points: Those TCRs sitting above 1 in 1000 frequency stayed the same with DPC sensitization.

The CDR3 totals 14 residues. V lost 7 bases and J lost 5, with 18 bases in between. Per germline, CDR1 SGHAT and CDR2 FQDESV (reference sequence). Time point denoted: patch test 1, 2 weeks after DPC sensitization. Treatment reported: therapeutic diphenylcyclopropenone sensitization with weekly scalp DPC. Authors' methods: Per sample, the median was about 88,000 TCRs, with values from 23,224 to 690,600. MiXCR, applied by TCRdb to the RACE reads, yields one record per CDR3 protein. The V and J calls, along with clone size, are taken from TCRdb and not from the paper's own processing. The sample yields approximately 340,000 distinct CDR3 sequences, approximately 6.9% seen once.

This clonotype was sampled from a young woman with alopecia areata. Some clones in this sample may be carry-over from other donors' samples. This chain connects TRBV11-1 to TRBJ2-7; D possibly corresponds to TRBD2 (6 bases). The sample here was whole blood, taken in connection with sensitization to the hapten diphenylcyclopropenone (DPC). The CDR3 coding sequence is TGTGCCAGCACCACCTCCCCGGGGGTGGACGAGCAGTACTTC. Amino acids: CASTTSPGVDEQYF. Variable domain in full (rest from reference TRBV11-1 and TRBJ2-7): EAEVAQSPRYKITEKSQAVAFWCDPISGHATLYWYRQILGQGPELLVQFQDESVVDDSQLPKDRFSAERLKGVDSTLKIQPAELGDSAMYLCASTTSPGVDEQYFGPGTRLTVT.